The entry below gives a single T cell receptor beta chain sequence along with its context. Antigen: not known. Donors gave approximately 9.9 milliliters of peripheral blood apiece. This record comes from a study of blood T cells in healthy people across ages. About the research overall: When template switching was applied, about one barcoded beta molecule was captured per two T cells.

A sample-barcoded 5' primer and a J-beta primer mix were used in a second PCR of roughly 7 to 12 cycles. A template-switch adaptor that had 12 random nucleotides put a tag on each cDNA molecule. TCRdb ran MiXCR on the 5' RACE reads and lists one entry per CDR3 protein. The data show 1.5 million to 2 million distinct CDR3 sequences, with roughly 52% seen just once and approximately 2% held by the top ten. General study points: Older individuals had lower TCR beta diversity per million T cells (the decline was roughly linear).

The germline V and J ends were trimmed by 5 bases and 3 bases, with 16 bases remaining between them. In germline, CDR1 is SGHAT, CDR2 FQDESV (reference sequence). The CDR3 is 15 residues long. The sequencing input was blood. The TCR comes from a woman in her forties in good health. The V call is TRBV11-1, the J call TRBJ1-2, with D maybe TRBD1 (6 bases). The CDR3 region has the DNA TGTGCCAGCAGCCACCGGAGGGGGGACGACTATGGCTACACCTTC. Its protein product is CASSHRRGDDYGYTF.